This T cell receptor (beta chain) was profiled in a study of blood T cell repertoires in COVID-19. Study in general: In each case, the material was cDNA or gDNA derived from T cells, B-cell-depleted T cells, or PBMCs.

As processed by the authors: Reference gene primer amplification in the assay estimated nucleated cell counts. This table comes from immunoSEQ multiplex PCR, and its TCRdb copy is limited to in-frame clones, with some not included. Clone size and the V and J calls come from that table; the DNA yielded D and trimming. The data hold 85,000 to 110,000 clones, with more than 80% observed a single time. This clone has a single count. Germline CDR1 is SGHRS and CDR2 is YFSETQ. CDR3 length equals 17 residues. Germline trimming cut 0 bases from V and 6 bases from J; bases unmatched to any gene: 11. The J gene is TRBJ2-7, the V gene TRBV5-1, with 11 positions matching TRBD1. The TCR sequence derives from a human donor in a cohort sampled during active COVID-19. The sequencing input was peripheral blood. The CDR3 sequence is CASSLGRTGGGSGEQYF. For the CDR3, the DNA is TGCGCCAGCAGCTTGGGTAGGACAGGGGGCGGTTCAGGCGAGCAGTACTTC.